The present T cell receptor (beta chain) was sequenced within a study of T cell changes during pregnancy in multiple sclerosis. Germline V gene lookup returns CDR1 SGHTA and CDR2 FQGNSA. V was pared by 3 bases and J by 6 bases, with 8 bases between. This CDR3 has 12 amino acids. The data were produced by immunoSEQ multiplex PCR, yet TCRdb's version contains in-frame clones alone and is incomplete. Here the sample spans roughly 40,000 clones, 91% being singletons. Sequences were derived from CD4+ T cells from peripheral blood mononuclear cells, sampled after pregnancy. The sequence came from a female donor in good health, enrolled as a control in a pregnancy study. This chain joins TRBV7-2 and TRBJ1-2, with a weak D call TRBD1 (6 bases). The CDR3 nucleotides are TGTGCCAGCAGCTTCAGGGGTAATGGCTACACCTTC. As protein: CASSFRGNGYTF.